This entry features one T cell receptor beta chain sequence. What it binds is not known. This sample is drawn from a study of T-cell memory formation after mild COVID-19. TCRdb ran MiXCR on the 5' RACE reads and lists one entry per CDR3 protein. The sample records under 150,000 distinct CDR3 sequences, approximately 16% being singletons. Study-wide points: Clones that got smaller from day 15 to 85 had even CD4/CD8, while clones growing later tipped toward CD4+.

CDR1 is SGHTA, CDR2 FQGNSA, per germline. The CDR3 length is 14 residues. Germline trimming cut 5 bases from V and 5 bases from J; bases unmatched to any gene: 7. The specimen was PBMCs or a T cell subset sorted from them (not recorded which). The sequence derives from an adult woman who had mild COVID-19 (a few samples of this study predate the infection). Cell type and time point are not known. This chain links TRBV7-2 with TRBJ2-7; 9 bases match TRBD1. The CDR3 region has the DNA TGTGCCAGCAGCCCCGGACAGGGGTACGACGAGCAGTACTTC. Protein: CASSPGQGYDEQYF.